The 4 T cell receptor beta chains presented below share a single source sample, sequenced in a study of identical twins. TCRdb fed the 5' RACE reads into MiXCR, producing one record per CDR3 protein. The sample includes 220,000 or so distinct CDR3 sequences, approximately 7% of them seen just once. These data are also associated with another study on yellow fever vaccine responses in identical twins.

Specimen: memory (CD45RO+) T cells sorted from blood. Source of these receptors: a woman aged 18 to 35 in good health.

The chain carries TRBV6-1 and TRBJ1-1; D not resolved. The CDR3 consists of 13 residues. The V and J ends lost 6 bases and 2 bases respectively, with 10 bases between them. Germline V gene lookup returns CDR1 MNHNS and CDR2 SASEGT. DNA for the CDR3: TGTGCCAGCAGGGTGGAGATAAACACTGAAGCTTTCTTT. Amino acids: CASRVEINTEAFF.

This clonotype has at least ten counts. The chain uses TRBV12-3 or TRBV12-4 and TRBJ2-2, with 12 bases fitting TRBD2. The junction had 7 bases not matched to a gene; V was cut back by 1 base and J by 4 bases. The CDR3 covers 18 residues. The chain's CDR3 is CASSLGLAGEAGTGELFF. The CDR3 bases are TGTGCCAGCAGTTTAGGACTAGCGGGAGAGGCGGGCACCGGGGAGCTGTTTTTT.

Many counts were recorded for this clonotype. J is TRBJ1-1 and V is TRBV5-1; weak D call: TRBD1 (5 bases). There are 15 residues in the CDR3. CDR1 and CDR2 from the germline V gene are SGHRS and YFSETQ. The V end was cut by 2 bases, the J end by 0 bases, with 11 bases between. The CDR3 reads CASSFGGSLNTEAFF. DNA of the CDR3: TGCGCCAGCAGCTTTGGGGGTAGCCTGAACACTGAAGCTTTCTTT.

This clonotype appeared many times. The chain is built from TRBV20-1 and TRBJ2-7; no clear D gene. Deletions cut 4 bases from V and 4 bases from J, with 14 bases between. CDR1 DFQATT and CDR2 SNEGSKA come from the germline V gene (reference sequence). There are 13 residues in the CDR3. CDR3 region: CSAIIENRYEQYF. The CDR3 DNA sequence: TGCAGTGCTATAATAGAGAATCGTTACGAGCAGTACTTC.